The rows below give T cell receptor beta chains drawn from one sample of a study of blood T cell repertoires in COVID-19. Clones were sequenced by immunoSEQ multiplex PCR, and TCRdb holds only the in-frame ones, with some missing. There are approximately 90,000 clones in the sample; 81% occur only once, and 20% to 25% lies in the top ten. The source material was peripheral blood. These receptors were taken from a man older than 75 with active or convalescent COVID-19. The CDR3 runs from the conserved cysteine through the conserved F or W. D genes are given only for firm matches. Clone size is stated in some rows and not others, as once, few, many or a class when expanded.

clone_size	v_call	j_call	d_call	cdr3_aa	cdr3_nt
.	TRBV4-2	TRBJ2-3	TRBD2	CASSQVAGGDTDTQYF	TGTGCCAGCAGCCAAGTAGCGGGGGGGGACACAGATACGCAGTATTTT
once	TRBV6-5	TRBJ2-1	.	CASSLLLSYNEQFF	TGTGCCAGCAGCCTCCTCCTCTCCTACAATGAGCAGTTCTTC
.	TRBV6-2/TRBV6-3	TRBJ2-1	.	CASSDWGDGQFF	TGTGCCAGCAGTGATTGGGGGGACGGGCAGTTCTTC
.	TRBV3-1/TRBV3-2	TRBJ2-3	TRBD1	CASSPTGGDADTQYF	TGTGCCAGCAGCCCGACAGGGGGGGACGCAGATACGCAGTATTTT
.	TRBV5-5	TRBJ2-1	.	CASSPGLYEQFF	TGTGCCAGCAGCCCTGGACTTTATGAGCAGTTCTTC
.	TRBV15	TRBJ1-1	.	CATSALGGTEAFF	TGTGCCACCAGCGCACTGGGGGGAACTGAAGCTTTCTTT
.	TRBV2	TRBJ2-5	TRBD2	CASTAGTSGAPETQYF	TGTGCCAGCACCGCTGGGACTAGCGGGGCCCCAGAGACCCAGTACTTC
.	TRBV7-2	TRBJ2-2	.	CASSSQVGVNTGELFF	TGTGCCAGCAGCTCCCAGGTGGGCGTCAACACCGGGGAGCTGTTTTTT
.	TRBV7-3	TRBJ2-4	.	CASSPSGGLAKNIQYF	TGTGCCAGCAGCCCCTCGGGGGGCCTAGCCAAAAACATTCAGTACTTC
.	TRBV7-6	TRBJ2-1	TRBD2	CASSSPGLAGGDSYNEQFF	TGTGCCAGCAGCTCCCCGGGACTAGCGGGGGGGGACTCCTACAATGAGCAGTTCTTC
.	TRBV12-3/TRBV12-4	TRBJ1-1	.	CASNWQGYTEAFF	TGTGCCAGCAACTGGCAGGGGTACACTGAAGCTTTCTTT
.	TRBV6-6	TRBJ1-2	.	CASSYHPRNPDYGYTF	TGTGCCAGCAGTTACCATCCCAGGAATCCGGACTATGGCTACACCTTC
.	TRBV14	TRBJ2-1	.	CASTLRGRGNEQFF	TGTGCCAGCACCCTAAGGGGCAGGGGCAATGAGCAGTTCTTC